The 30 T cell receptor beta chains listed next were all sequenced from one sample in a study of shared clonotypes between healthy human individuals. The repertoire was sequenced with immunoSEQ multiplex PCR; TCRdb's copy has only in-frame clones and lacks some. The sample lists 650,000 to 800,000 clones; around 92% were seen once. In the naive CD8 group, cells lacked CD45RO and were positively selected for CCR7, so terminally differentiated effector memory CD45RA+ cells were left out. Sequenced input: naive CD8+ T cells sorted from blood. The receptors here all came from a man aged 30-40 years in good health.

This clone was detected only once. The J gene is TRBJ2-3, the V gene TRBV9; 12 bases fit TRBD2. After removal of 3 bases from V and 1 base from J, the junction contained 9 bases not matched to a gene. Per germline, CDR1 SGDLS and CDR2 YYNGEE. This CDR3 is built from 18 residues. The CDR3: CASSARRGTSGRTDTQYF. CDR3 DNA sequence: TGTGCCAGCAGCGCCCGTCGCGGGACTAGCGGGCGCACAGATACGCAGTATTTT.

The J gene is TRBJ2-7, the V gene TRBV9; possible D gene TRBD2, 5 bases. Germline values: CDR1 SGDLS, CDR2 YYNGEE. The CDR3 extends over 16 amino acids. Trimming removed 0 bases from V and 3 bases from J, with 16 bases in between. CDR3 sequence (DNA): TGTGCCAGCAGCGTAGCGGGGTCGGAGGCGATCTACGAGCAGTACTTC. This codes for CASSVAGSEAIYEQYF.

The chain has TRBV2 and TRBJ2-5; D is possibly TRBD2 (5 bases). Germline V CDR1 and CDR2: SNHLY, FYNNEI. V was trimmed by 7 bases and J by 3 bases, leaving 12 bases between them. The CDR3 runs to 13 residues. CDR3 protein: CASNGEAEETQYF. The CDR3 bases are TGTGCCAGCAATGGAGAAGCGGAAGAGACCCAGTACTTC.

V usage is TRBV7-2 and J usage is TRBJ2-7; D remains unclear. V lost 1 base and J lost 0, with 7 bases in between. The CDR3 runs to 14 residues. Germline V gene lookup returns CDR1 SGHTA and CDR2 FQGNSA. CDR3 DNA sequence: TGTGCCAGCAGCTTAGGGGCAGGCTCCTACGAGCAGTACTTC. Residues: CASSLGAGSYEQYF.

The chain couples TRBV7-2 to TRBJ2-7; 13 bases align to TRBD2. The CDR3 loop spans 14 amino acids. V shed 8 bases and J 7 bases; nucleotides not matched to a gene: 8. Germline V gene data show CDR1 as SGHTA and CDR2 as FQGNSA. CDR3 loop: CASGRGLAGDEQYF. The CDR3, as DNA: TGTGCCAGCGGACGAGGACTAGCGGGAGATGAGCAGTACTTC.

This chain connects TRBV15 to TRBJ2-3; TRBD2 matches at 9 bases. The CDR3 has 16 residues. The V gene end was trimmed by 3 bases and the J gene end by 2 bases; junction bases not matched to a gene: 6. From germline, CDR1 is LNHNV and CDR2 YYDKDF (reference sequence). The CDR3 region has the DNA TGTGCCACCAGCAGCGGGACTAGCTTATACACAGATACGCAGTATTTT. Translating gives CATSSGTSLYTDTQYF.

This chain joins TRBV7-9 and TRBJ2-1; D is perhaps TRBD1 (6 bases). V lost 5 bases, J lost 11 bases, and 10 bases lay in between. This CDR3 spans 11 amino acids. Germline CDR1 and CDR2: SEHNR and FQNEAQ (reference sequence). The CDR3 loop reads CASSPGQKQFF. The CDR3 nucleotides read TGTGCCAGCAGCCCAGGACAGAAGCAGTTCTTC.

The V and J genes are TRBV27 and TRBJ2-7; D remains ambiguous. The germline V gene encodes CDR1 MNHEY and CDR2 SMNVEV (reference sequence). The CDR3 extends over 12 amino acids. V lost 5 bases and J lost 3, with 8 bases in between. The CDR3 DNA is TGTGCCAGCAGTGGGCTGGACTACGAGCAGTACTTC. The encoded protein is CASSGLDYEQYF.

CDR3 coding DNA: TGTGCCAGTAGGACAGCTCTCGGTGAGCAGTTCTTC. Its translation: CASRTALGEQFF. The chain carries TRBV19 and TRBJ2-1; maybe TRBD1 (5 bases). The CDR3 is made up of 12 amino acids. Per the germline V gene, CDR1 is LNHDA and CDR2 is SQIVND (reference sequence). V shed 6 bases and J shed 9 bases, with 12 bases lying between them.

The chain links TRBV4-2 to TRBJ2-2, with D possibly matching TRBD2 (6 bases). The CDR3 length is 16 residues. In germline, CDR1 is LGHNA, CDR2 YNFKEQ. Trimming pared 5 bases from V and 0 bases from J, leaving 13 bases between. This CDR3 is CASSGRDSANTGELFF. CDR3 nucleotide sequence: TGTGCCAGCAGCGGCCGGGACTCAGCGAACACCGGGGAGCTGTTTTTT.

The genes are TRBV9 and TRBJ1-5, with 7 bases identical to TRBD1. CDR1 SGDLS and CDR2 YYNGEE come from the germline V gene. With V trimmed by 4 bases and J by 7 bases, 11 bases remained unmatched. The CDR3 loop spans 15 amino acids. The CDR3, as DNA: TGTGCCAGCAGCCCAGGGGGAGGGGGCAGCCAGCCCCAGCATTTT. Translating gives CASSPGGGGSQPQHF.

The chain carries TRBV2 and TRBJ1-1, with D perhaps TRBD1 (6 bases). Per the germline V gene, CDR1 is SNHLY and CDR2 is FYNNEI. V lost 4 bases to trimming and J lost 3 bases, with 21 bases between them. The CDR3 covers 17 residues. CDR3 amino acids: CASSATLEDSLDTEAFF. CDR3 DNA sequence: TGTGCCAGCAGTGCCACATTAGAGGACAGTCTGGACACTGAAGCTTTCTTT.

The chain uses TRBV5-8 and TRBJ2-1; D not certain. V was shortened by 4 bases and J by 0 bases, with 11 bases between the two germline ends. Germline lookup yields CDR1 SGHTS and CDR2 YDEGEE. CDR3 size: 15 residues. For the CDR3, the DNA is TGTGCCAGCAGCCCCGACGTAGGCTCCTACAATGAGCAGTTCTTC. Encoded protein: CASSPDVGSYNEQFF.

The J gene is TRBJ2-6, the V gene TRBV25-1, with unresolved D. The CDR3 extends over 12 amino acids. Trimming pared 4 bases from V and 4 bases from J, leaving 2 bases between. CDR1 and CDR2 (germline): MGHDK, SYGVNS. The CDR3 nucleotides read TGTGCCAGCAGTGGCGGGGCCAACGTCCTGACTTTC. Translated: CASSGGANVLTF. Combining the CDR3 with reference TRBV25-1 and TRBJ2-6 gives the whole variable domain EADIYQTPRYLVIGTGKKITLECSQTMGHDKMYWYQQDPGMELHLIHYSYGVNSTEKGDLSSESTVSRIRTEHFPLTLESARPSHTSQYLCASSGGANVLTFGAGSRLTVL.

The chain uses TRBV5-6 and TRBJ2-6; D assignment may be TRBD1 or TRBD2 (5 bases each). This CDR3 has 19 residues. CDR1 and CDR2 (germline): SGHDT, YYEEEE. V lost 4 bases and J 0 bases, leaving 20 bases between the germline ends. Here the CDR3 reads CASSRVRDLIRSGANVLTF. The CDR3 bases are TGTGCCAGCAGCCGCGTCCGGGACCTCATTCGCTCTGGGGCCAACGTCCTGACTTTC.

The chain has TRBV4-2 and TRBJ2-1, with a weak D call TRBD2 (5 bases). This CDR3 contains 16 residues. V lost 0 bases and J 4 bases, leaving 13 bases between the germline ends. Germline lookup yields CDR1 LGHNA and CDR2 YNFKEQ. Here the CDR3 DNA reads TGTGCCAGCAGCCAAGACCTCGGACTCGTATACAATGAGCAGTTCTTC. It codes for CASSQDLGLVYNEQFF.

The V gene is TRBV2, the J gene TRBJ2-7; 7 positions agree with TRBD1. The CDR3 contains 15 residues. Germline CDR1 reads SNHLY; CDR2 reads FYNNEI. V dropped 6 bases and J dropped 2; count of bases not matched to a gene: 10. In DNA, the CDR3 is TGTGCCAGCAGGACCGGGACAGACCCTACCTACGAGCAGTACTTC. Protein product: CASRTGTDPTYEQYF. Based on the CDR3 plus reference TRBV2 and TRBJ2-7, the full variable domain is EPEVTQTPSHQVTQMGQEVILRCVPISNHLYFYWYRQILGQKVEFLVSFYNNEISEKSEIFDDQFSVERPDGSNFTLKIRSTKLEDSAMYFCASRTGTDPTYEQYFGPGTRLTVT.

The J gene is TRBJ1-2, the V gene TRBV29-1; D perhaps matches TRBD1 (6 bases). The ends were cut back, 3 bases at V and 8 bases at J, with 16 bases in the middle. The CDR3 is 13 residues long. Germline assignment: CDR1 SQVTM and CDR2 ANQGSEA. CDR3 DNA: TGCAGCGTTGAGATTCCAGGGGAGGGCGGCTACACCTTC. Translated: CSVEIPGEGGYTF.

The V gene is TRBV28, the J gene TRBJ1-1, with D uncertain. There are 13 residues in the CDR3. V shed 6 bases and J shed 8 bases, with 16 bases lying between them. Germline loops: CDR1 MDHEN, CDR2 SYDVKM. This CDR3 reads CASRSTGELEAFF. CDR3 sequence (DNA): TGTGCCAGCAGATCAACCGGGGAATTGGAAGCTTTCTTT.

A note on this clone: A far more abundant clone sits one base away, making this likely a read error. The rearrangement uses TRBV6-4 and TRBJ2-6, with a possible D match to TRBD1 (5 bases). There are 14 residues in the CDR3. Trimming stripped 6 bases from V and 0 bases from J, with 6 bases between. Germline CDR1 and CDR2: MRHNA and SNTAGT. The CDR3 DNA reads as TGTGCCAGCAGAGACAGCTCTGGGGCCAACGTCCTGACTTTC. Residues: CASRDSSGANVLTF.

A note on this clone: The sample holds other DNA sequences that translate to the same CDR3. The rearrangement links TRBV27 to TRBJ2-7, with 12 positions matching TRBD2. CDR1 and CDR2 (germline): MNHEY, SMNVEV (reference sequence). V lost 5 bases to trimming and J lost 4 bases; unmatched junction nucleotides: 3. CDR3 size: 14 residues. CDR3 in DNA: TGTGCCAGCAGTCCGGGACTAGCGGGTTACGAGCAGTACTTC. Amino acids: CASSPGLAGYEQYF.

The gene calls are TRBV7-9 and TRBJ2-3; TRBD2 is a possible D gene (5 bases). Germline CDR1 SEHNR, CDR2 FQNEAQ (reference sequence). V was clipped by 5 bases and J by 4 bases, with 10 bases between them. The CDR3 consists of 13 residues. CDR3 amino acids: CASSTTTPDTQYF. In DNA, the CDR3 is TGTGCCAGCAGCACGACTACACCAGATACGCAGTATTTT.

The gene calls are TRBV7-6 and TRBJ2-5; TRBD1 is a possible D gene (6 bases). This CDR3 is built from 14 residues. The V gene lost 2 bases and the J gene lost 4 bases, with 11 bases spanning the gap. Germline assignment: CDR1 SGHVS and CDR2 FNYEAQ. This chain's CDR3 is CASSLQGWVETQYF. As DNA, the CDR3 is TGTGCCAGCAGCTTACAGGGGTGGGTAGAGACCCAGTACTTC.

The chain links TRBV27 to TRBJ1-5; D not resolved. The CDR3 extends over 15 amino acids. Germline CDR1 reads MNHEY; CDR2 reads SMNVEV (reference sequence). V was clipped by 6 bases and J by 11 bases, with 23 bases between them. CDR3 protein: CASRPGLGSTPAQHF. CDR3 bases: TGTGCCAGCAGGCCAGGTCTCGGGTCCACACCAGCCCAGCATTTT.

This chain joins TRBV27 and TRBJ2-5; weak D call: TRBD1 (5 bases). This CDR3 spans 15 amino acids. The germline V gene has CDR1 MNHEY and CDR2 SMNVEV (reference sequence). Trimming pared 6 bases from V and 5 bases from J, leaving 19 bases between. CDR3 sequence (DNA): TGTGCCAGCAGGAGGACAAGACAAAATGGGGAGACCCAGTACTTC. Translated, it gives CASRRTRQNGETQYF.

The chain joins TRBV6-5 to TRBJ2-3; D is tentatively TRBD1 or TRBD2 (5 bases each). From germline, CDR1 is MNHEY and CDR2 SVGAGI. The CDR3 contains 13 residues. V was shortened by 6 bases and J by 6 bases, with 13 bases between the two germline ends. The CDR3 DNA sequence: TGTGCCAGCAGCCTCACAGAGGGGGATACGCAGTATTTT. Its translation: CASSLTEGDTQYF.

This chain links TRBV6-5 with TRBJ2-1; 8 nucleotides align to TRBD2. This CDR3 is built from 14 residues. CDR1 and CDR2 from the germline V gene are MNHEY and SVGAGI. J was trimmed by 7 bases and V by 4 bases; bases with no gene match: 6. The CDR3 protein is CASSSLAVGNEQFF. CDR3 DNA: TGTGCCAGCAGTTCACTAGCGGTTGGGAATGAGCAGTTCTTC.

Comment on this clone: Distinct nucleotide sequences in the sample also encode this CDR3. CDR3 loop: CASSLSGTGTYEQYF. CDR3 in DNA: TGTGCCAGCAGTTTATCTGGGACAGGGACTTACGAGCAGTACTTC. The V call is TRBV27, the J call TRBJ2-7; 9 positions match TRBD1. With V trimmed by 0 bases and J by 4 bases, 4 bases remained unmatched. The CDR3 sequence is 15 residues long. Germline V gene lookup returns CDR1 MNHEY and CDR2 SMNVEV (reference sequence).

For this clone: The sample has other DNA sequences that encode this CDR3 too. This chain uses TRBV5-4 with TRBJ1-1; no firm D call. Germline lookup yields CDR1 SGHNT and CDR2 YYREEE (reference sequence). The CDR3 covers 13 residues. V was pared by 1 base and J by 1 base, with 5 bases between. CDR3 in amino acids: CASSLPENTEAFF. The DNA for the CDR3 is TGTGCCAGCAGCTTGCCAGAGAACACTGAAGCTTTCTTT.

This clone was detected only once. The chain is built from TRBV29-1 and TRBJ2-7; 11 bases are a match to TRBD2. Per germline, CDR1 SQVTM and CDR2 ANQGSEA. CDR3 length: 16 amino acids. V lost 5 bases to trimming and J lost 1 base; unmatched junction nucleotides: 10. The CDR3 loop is CSVTPITSGSSYEQYF. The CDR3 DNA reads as TGCAGCGTTACGCCCATTACTAGCGGGAGTTCCTACGAGCAGTACTTC.